A selection of T cell receptor beta chains follows, all from one sample in a study of early T cells in non-severe SARS-CoV-2 infection. One entry per CDR3 protein, called by TCRdb with MiXCR from the 5' RACE reads. Of some 42,000 distinct CDR3 sequences detected, less than 6.5% appear once; the ten largest clones hold approximately 8.4%. The specimen comprised whole blood, sampled at baseline. The receptors originated from an adult who was a healthcare worker with PCR-confirmed SARS-CoV-2 infection or an uninfected control (not recorded which). Both conserved end residues are part of each CDR3. The D gene is left open where the match is weak. Some rows mark clone size as missing; the rest say once, few, many or name a class of expanded clone.

clone_size	v_call	d_call	j_call	cdr3_nt	cdr3_aa
NA	TRBV7-6	TRBD1	TRBJ2-7	TGTGCCAGCAGCTTAATGGGACAGACCTACGAGCAGTACTTC	CASSLMGQTYEQYF
NA	TRBV11-2	NA	TRBJ1-2	TGTGCCAGCAGTCGACAGGCCAACAACTATGGCTACACCTTC	CASSRQANNYGYTF
NA	TRBV18	TRBD1	TRBJ1-4	TGTGCCAGCTCACTATACAACAGGGGAAGTAATGAAAAACTGTTTTTT	CASSLYNRGSNEKLFF
many	TRBV20-1	NA	TRBJ2-3	TGCAGTGCTAGCCACCCCGGAGATACGCAGTATTTT	CSASHPGDTQYF
NA	TRBV29-1	NA	TRBJ2-5	TGCAGCGTTGAACACCTCCAAGAGACCCAGTACTTC	CSVEHLQETQYF
few	TRBV5-4	TRBD1	TRBJ2-3	TGTGCCAGCAGCTGGGGACAGTTCACAGATACGCAGTATTTT	CASSWGQFTDTQYF
many	TRBV28	NA	TRBJ1-1	TGTGCCAGCAGTTTAATTTCGGTGAACACTGAAGCTTTCTTT	CASSLISVNTEAFF
many	TRBV18	NA	TRBJ1-6	TGTGCCAGCTCACCACCTGGACTTACGGGAAATAATTCACCCCTCCACTTT	CASSPPGLTGNNSPLHF
many	TRBV10-2	NA	TRBJ1-1	TGCGCCAGCAGTACAGGTGGCACTGAAGCTTTCTTT	CASSTGGTEAFF
many	TRBV10-1	TRBD2	TRBJ2-3	TGCGCCAGCAGTGAGTCGGTGGGGGGGGACACAGATACGCAGTATTTT	CASSESVGGDTDTQYF
few	TRBV7-2	NA	TRBJ2-7	TGTGCCAGCAGCCTATCGGGACTTTCCTCCTACGAGCAGTACTTC	CASSLSGLSSYEQYF
many	TRBV7-8	NA	TRBJ2-3	TGTGCCAGCAGCTTAGCGCTAACTAGCACAGATACGCAGTATTTT	CASSLALTSTDTQYF
few	TRBV30	NA	TRBJ2-3	TGTGCCTGGATGGGGAAATACACAGATACGCAGTATTTT	CAWMGKYTDTQYF
few	TRBV12-3/TRBV12-4	TRBD1	TRBJ1-4	TGTGCCAGCAGTGTGAGACAGGGAGGCGAAAAACTGTTTTTT	CASSVRQGGEKLFF
many	TRBV2	NA	TRBJ1-2	TGTGCCAGCAGTGAAGACAGGGAGGATGGCTACACCTTC	CASSEDREDGYTF
many	TRBV29-1	NA	TRBJ2-2	TGCAGCGTTGAAAGGGCCGCAGGGAACACCGGGGAGCTGTTTTTT	CSVERAAGNTGELFF
few	TRBV4-3	NA	TRBJ2-7	TGCGCCAGCAGCCAAGATCTGGGGTACGAGCAGTACTTC	CASSQDLGYEQYF
many	TRBV24-1	NA	TRBJ2-1	TGTGCCACCAGTGATAGGGTTAAGGCGGGGGCCAGCGATGAGCAGTTCTTC	CATSDRVKAGASDEQFF
NA	TRBV18	NA	TRBJ1-4	TGTGCCAGCTCACCAACAGGGATGAAAGAAAAACTGTTTTTT	CASSPTGMKEKLFF
few	TRBV5-4	TRBD1	TRBJ2-7	TGTGCCAGCAGCTTCCGGGACAGACGCTACGAGCAGTACTTC	CASSFRDRRYEQYF
once	TRBV4-3	NA	TRBJ2-3	TGCGCCAGGGGAGGCAGTTCCGCAGATACGCAGTATTTT	CARGGSSADTQYF
few	TRBV28	TRBD1	TRBJ2-5	TGTGCCAGCAGTTCCCCGGGACAGGTCCGAGAGACCCAGTACTTC	CASSSPGQVRETQYF
many	TRBV11-2	NA	TRBJ2-3	TGTGCCAGCAGCGCAGTGGGGGGCCCGTTCACAGATACGCAGTATTTT	CASSAVGGPFTDTQYF
many	TRBV5-6	NA	TRBJ1-5	TGTGCCAGCAGCTTGGGTTGGAGAAATCAGCCCCAGCATTTT	CASSLGWRNQPQHF
few	TRBV28	TRBD1	TRBJ2-7	TGTGCCAGCAGTTTTCCCGGGACAGGAAACTACGAGCAGTACTTC	CASSFPGTGNYEQYF
few	TRBV10-3	TRBD1	TRBJ2-7	TGTGCCATCAGTGAGAGGGACAGGGGAGGGTACGAGCAGTACTTC	CAISERDRGGYEQYF
many	TRBV10-1	TRBD1	TRBJ2-5	TGCGCCAGCAGCCCCGGGACAGGGGGCGTGAAGACCCAGTACTTC	CASSPGTGGVKTQYF
NA	TRBV29-1	NA	TRBJ1-5	TGCAGCGTTGCCCGTCCTCGAAGGGCAAATCAGCCCCAGCATTTT	CSVARPRRANQPQHF
NA	TRBV6-4	TRBD1	TRBJ2-2	TGTGCCAGCAGTACAGGGGCGGCCGGGGAGCTGTTTTTT	CASSTGAAGELFF
many	TRBV20-1	TRBD2	TRBJ2-3	TGCAGAGCGGGGGACACAAATACGCAGTATTTT	CRAGDTNTQYF
many	TRBV5-6	TRBD2	TRBJ2-3	TGTGCCAGCAGCTCAACCGGGACTAGCGTGTTTACAGATACGCAGTATTTT	CASSSTGTSVFTDTQYF
many	TRBV27	TRBD1	TRBJ2-7	TGTGCCAGCAGTTTATTTGGTGGTGGGACAGGGGGCCCGAGGAGCTACGAGCAGTACTTC	CASSLFGGGTGGPRSYEQYF
many	TRBV27	NA	TRBJ1-1	TGTGCCAGCAGTTTACGTCCTCAGGGGCGAAACACTGAAGCTTTCTTT	CASSLRPQGRNTEAFF
many	TRBV18	NA	TRBJ1-4	TGTGCCAGCTCACCACCCGAGATTCGGACTACACTGTTTTTT	CASSPPEIRTTLFF
few	TRBV9	NA	TRBJ2-7	TGTGCCAGCAGCTTAAGCTCGGGACCCTACGAGCAGTACTTC	CASSLSSGPYEQYF
many	TRBV20-1	NA	TRBJ1-2	TGCAGTGCTAGTTTCCTAACAGGGACCTATGGCTACACCTTC	CSASFLTGTYGYTF
NA	TRBV30	TRBD2	TRBJ2-3	TGTGCCTGGAGTGTATCCCTGTCCGGGGGGACCACAGATACGCAGTATTTT	CAWSVSLSGGTTDTQYF
NA	TRBV30	NA	TRBJ1-2	TGTGCCTGGAGTAGGCGCTATGGCTACACCTTC	CAWSRRYGYTF
NA	TRBV7-9	NA	TRBJ2-5	TGTGCCAGCAACCCACCTACCTCCGAAGAGACCCAGTACTTC	CASNPPTSEETQYF
few	TRBV29-1	NA	TRBJ2-1	TGCAGCGTTACTGTGAGAGGGGGGGCGACTCAAAATGAGCAGTTCTTC	CSVTVRGGATQNEQFF
many	TRBV12-3/TRBV12-4	NA	TRBJ2-2	TGTGCCAGCAGACGGACCACCGGGGAGCTGTTTTTT	CASRRTTGELFF
NA	TRBV12-3/TRBV12-4	NA	TRBJ1-5	TGTGCCAGCAGTGCGGGGGGAACGTATAGCAATCAGCCCCAGCATTTT	CASSAGGTYSNQPQHF
many	TRBV12-3/TRBV12-4	NA	TRBJ2-5	TGTGCCACCGGAGCCCAAGAGACCCAGTACTTC	CATGAQETQYF
many	TRBV18	NA	TRBJ1-1	TGTGCCAGCTCACCAGGGAGGAACACTGAAGCTTTCTTT	CASSPGRNTEAFF
many	TRBV12-3/TRBV12-4	NA	TRBJ1-6	TGTGCCAGCAGTTTAATCGAGGGTCCAGGGTCACCCCTCCACTTT	CASSLIEGPGSPLHF